The present TCR beta chain was sequenced within a study of early T cells in non-severe SARS-CoV-2 infection. CDR3 length equals 15 residues. Germline assignment: CDR1 LNHNV and CDR2 YYDKDF (reference sequence). V trimming: 9 bases; J trimming: 6 bases; junction bases outside the gene matches: 11. TCRdb fed the 5' RACE reads into MiXCR, producing one record per CDR3 protein. The sample lists about 92,000 distinct CDR3 sequences, roughly 17% seen once, with 1.3% in the top ten. This clonotype was seen only a few times. Sequencing input: whole blood. The chain uses TRBV15 and TRBJ2-1; 10 nucleotides align to TRBD1. The TCR sequence derives from an adult who was a healthcare worker with PCR-confirmed SARS-CoV-2 infection or an uninfected control (not recorded which). The DNA for the CDR3 is TGTGCCACAGCGCGGGACAGGGGTGTGGTCAATGAGCAGTTCTTC. It is translated as CATARDRGVVNEQFF.